These 13 T cell receptor beta chains share one sample of origin, sequenced in a study of human T cells and chemical hapten exposure. MiXCR, run by TCRdb on the RACE reads, gives a single entry per CDR3 protein. There are over 70,000 distinct CDR3 sequences in the sample; around 9.9% occur only once, and 1% to 1.2% lies in the top ten. The time point here: patch test 3, about 24 weeks after DPC sensitization. Treatment specified: therapeutic diphenylcyclopropenone sensitization with weekly scalp DPC. The sequencing here drew on whole blood, taken in connection with sensitization to the hapten diphenylcyclopropenone (DPC). These receptors all stem from a woman aged 25-40 years with alopecia areata. Some clones in this sample may be carry-over from other donors' samples.

The chain recombines TRBV20-1 with TRBJ1-4, with 7 bases matching TRBD1. The CDR3 has 13 residues. The V and J ends lost 6 bases and 5 bases, in that order; junction bases with no gene match: 6. The germline V gene has CDR1 DFQATT and CDR2 SNEGSKA (reference sequence). CDR3 in amino acids: CSAGQEFNEKLFF. The CDR3 nucleotides are TGCAGTGCAGGACAGGAATTCAATGAAAAACTGTTTTTT.

There are a few counts of this clonotype. For the CDR3, the DNA is TGTGCCAGCAGCCACACTGCCCCCGAGCAGTACTTC. Translated: CASSHTAPEQYF. The chain uses TRBV7-2 and TRBJ2-7; no clear D. From germline, CDR1 is SGHTA and CDR2 FQGNSA. The CDR3 runs 12 residues. V was trimmed by 5 bases and J by 6 bases, leaving 11 bases between them.

Many counts were recorded for this clonotype. CDR3 amino acids: CASRYDTGIEAFF. The CDR3 DNA is TGTGCCAGCAGATATGACACAGGGATTGAAGCTTTCTTT. V and J are TRBV6-2 or TRBV6-3 and TRBJ1-1, with TRBD1 as a possible D gene (6 bases). Per germline, CDR1 MNHEY and CDR2 SVGEGT. The CDR3 is 13 amino acids. Trimming removed 6 bases at V and 7 bases at J, with 15 bases between.

This clonotype appeared many times. The chain carries TRBV19 and TRBJ2-1; D possibly corresponds to TRBD1 (7 bases). CDR3 size: 16 residues. Trimming took off 2 bases at V and 3 bases at J, with 14 bases between the two ends. Germline V CDR1 and CDR2: LNHDA, SQIVND (reference sequence). The CDR3 protein is CASSISGGLFYNEQFF. The CDR3 nucleotides are TGTGCCAGTAGTATATCAGGGGGACTCTTCTACAATGAGCAGTTCTTC. The whole variable domain, filled in from reference TRBV19 and TRBJ2-1, reads DGGITQSPKYLFRKEGQNVTLSCEQNLNHDAMYWYRQDPGQGLRLIYYSQIVNDFQKGDIAEGYSVSREKKESFPLTVTSAQKNPTAFYLCASSISGGLFYNEQFFGPGTRLTVL.

This clonotype has a count of ten or more. The gene calls are TRBV29-1 and TRBJ2-1; possible D gene TRBD2, 6 bases. Germline CDR1 is SQVTM and CDR2 is ANQGSEA. CDR3 length: 11 residues. Here the CDR3 reads CIGRELGEQFF. CDR3 sequence (DNA): TGCATCGGACGGGAGCTTGGTGAGCAGTTCTTC.

The chain employs TRBV28 and TRBJ2-1; TRBD1 matches 8 bases. The CDR3 is made up of 14 amino acids. Trimming removed 7 bases from V and 0 bases from J; junction bases left unmatched: 2. Germline loops: CDR1 MDHEN, CDR2 SYDVKM. The CDR3: CASTTGGSYNEQFF. The CDR3 coding sequence is TGTGCCAGCACTACAGGGGGCTCCTACAATGAGCAGTTCTTC.

The table lists this clonotype with many counts. The J gene is TRBJ1-6, the V gene TRBV28, with 12 bases lining up with TRBD1. Germline V gives CDR1 MDHEN, CDR2 SYDVKM. This CDR3 contains 16 residues. J gave up 7 bases and V 6 bases, and 7 bases lay outside the gene matches. The CDR3 DNA reads as TGTGCCAGCAGACAACCGGGACAGGGGGCGAATTCACCCCTCCACTTT. It yields the protein CASRQPGQGANSPLHF.

The gene calls are TRBV4-1 and TRBJ2-5; D call uncertain. The V gene lost 4 bases and the J gene lost 2 bases, with 17 bases spanning the gap. CDR3 length equals 16 residues. Per the germline V gene, CDR1 is MGHRA and CDR2 is YSYEKL. Here the CDR3 DNA reads TGCGCCAGCAGCCTACCCAGCTCGGCGGCACAAGAGACCCAGTACTTC. This codes for CASSLPSSAAQETQYF.

The chain uses TRBV28 and TRBJ2-7, with D unresolved. Germline V gives CDR1 MDHEN, CDR2 SYDVKM. CDR3 length: 13 amino acids. Trimming stripped 2 bases from V and 5 bases from J, with 10 bases between. DNA for the CDR3: TGTGCCAGCAGTTTAAGTCTAGTTAACGAGCAGTACTTC. This encodes CASSLSLVNEQYF.

This clonotype has a count of ten or more. This chain connects TRBV7-2 to TRBJ1-1; D might be TRBD1 (5 bases). This CDR3 has 15 residues. Between the trimmed V and J ends, which lost 5 bases and 8 bases, there was a span of 21 bases. Germline lookup yields CDR1 SGHTA and CDR2 FQGNSA. The CDR3 DNA sequence: TGTGCCAGCAGCCGGGAGGGCCAGGGCTTAGGGGAAGCTTTCTTT. The encoded protein is CASSREGQGLGEAFF.

V gene TRBV7-9 combines with J gene TRBJ1-4; D is unclear. V lost 3 bases and J lost 0, with 5 bases in between. The CDR3 is 14 amino acids. Germline CDR1 SEHNR, CDR2 FQNEAQ (reference sequence). CDR3 in amino acids: CASSLESTNEKLFF. The CDR3 DNA is TGTGCCAGCAGCTTGGAGTCAACTAATGAAAAACTGTTTTTT.

The rearrangement joins TRBV29-1 to TRBJ2-5, with TRBD1 matching 7 bases. There are 15 residues in the CDR3. The germline gives CDR1 SQVTM, CDR2 ANQGSEA. With 6 bases clipped from V and 0 bases from J, the junction kept 10 bases outside the gene matches. DNA for the CDR3: TGCAGCGTCCGCCCCGGACAGGCCCACCAAGAGACCCAGTACTTC. Translating it yields CSVRPGQAHQETQYF.

In its sample, this clonotype was seen many times. CDR3 in DNA: TGTGCCAGCAGCGAGGGGATGAGTGACACCGGGGAGCTGTTTTTT. Translated, it gives CASSEGMSDTGELFF. V is TRBV12-3 or TRBV12-4 and J is TRBJ2-2, with D perhaps matching TRBD1 or TRBD2 (5 bases each). Trimming took off 6 bases at V and 3 bases at J, with 14 bases between the two ends. The length of the CDR3 is 15 residues.